Detailed here is one TCR beta chain. Its cognate antigen has yet to be identified. No qualities accompany the bases; no much larger clone lies one base away. The source of the sample is a study of cytomegalovirus exposure and HLA in healthy donors (dated by TCRdb to about 2017). For context, the study as a whole: An earlier analysis of some 600 of the donors reported about 260 Gb of sequence data and 117 million unique TCR beta sequences obtained from about 200 million T cells. About 280 gigabases of sequencing data and 70 million to 85 million unique TCR sequences were included in an early release covering over 600 HLA-typed donors. Of the 300 to 450 genotyped donors, approximately 80% fell in the genetic ancestry cluster associated with self-reported Caucasian donors. The study aimed to test whether cataloging public T cell receptors could reveal signatures of past pathogen exposure. The study profiled the T cell repertoires of 500 to 800 subjects by immunosequencing and related them to cytomegalovirus serostatus. Besides the first cohort of 500 to 700 subjects, a separate validation cohort made up of some 110 different subjects was used. To predict cytomegalovirus infection status, the study brought together high-throughput TCR immunosequencing, statistical association of individual TCRs with disease status, and machine learning. A later analysis re-analyzed previously published TCR beta repertoires from 550 to 700 donors and added high-resolution HLA genotyping to study TCR occurrence patterns. In the later analysis, no new phenotypic data were used to find candidate immune exposures; instead, reliance was placed on TCR beta sequences and their occurrence across donors. An earlier analysis of 587 of the donors applied high-throughput TCR beta sequencing to assess whether each TCR beta V gene segment acted as functional or pseudogenic. Alongside the repertoire data, information on donor age, sex, ethnicity and CMV serostatus was compiled. A later genetic analysis used genome-wide SNP genotypes for about 65% of the roughly 670 donors, treating that subset as a discovery cohort. Every discovery cohort repertoire had been produced on one sequencing platform. Both class I and class II loci were covered by HLA typing, at four-digit resolution. Typing coverage varied by locus: roughly 620-640 donors for A, B, C, DRB1 and DQB1; more than 500 for DQA1; some 610 for DPA1; about 450 for DPB1. About five DR-DQ haplotypes were treated as single units for association and clustering because of strong linkage in the cohort. Among 398 genotyped donors of the cohort, an average of about 220,000 unique TCR beta nucleotide sequences was sequenced per donor, of which 15% to 20% were non-productive.

Results and caveats for the whole study, not just this receptor: Correlated functional status among segregating V segments might reflect linkage disequilibrium, but an unknown experimental factor could not be ruled out. The authors suggested that the approach could potentially be extended to other disease states and immunological phenotypes. Cytomegalovirus status was reported to be diagnosed by the classifier with high specificity and sensitivity in both the original and validation cohorts. In a later analysis, HLA-associated TCR beta chains showed more clonal expansion and lower generation probabilities than non-associated chains that were equally common. In a later genetic analysis, fewer N-insertions in productive TCRs were reported among donors in an Asian-associated ancestry cluster than the roughly 700-donor mean. An association between a missense DCLRE1C variant and V-gene and J-gene trimming of TCR beta chains was found in a later genetic analysis and replicated in an independent cohort. When HLA alleles, especially DR and DQ, strongly co-occurred, TCR associations were difficult to assign to individual alleles. A cluster of highly shared sequence variants was judged likely to be a technical artifact of the sequencing pipeline. In vitro tests confirmed that three of the cytomegalovirus-associated TCR beta chains recognize cytomegalovirus antigens. Because HLA typing was missing for some donors at each locus, association tests included only the typed subset. A further reported finding was that TCR beta sequences accurately predicted the HLA-A and HLA-B alleles for most subjects in the first cohort. According to a later analysis, most CMV-associated TCR beta chains appeared to be HLA-restricted, and the HLA associations seemed to be driven largely by CMV exposure. Across donors, most TCR sequences were observed very rarely, whereas some public TCRs were present in many individuals. A later analysis associated 16,951 TCR beta sequences with specific HLA alleles at a false discovery rate of 0.05. According to a later analysis, parvovirus B19, influenza, CMV and Epstein-Barr virus appeared linked to several top co-occurrence clusters. Some IMGT-functional V segments, including TRBV6-2 and TRBV6-3, could not be distinguished by the 87-base-pair reads and were therefore excluded. In an earlier analysis of fewer than 700 of the donors, most TCR beta V segments appeared in productive rearrangements about 87% or about 30% of the time, broadly matching IMGT annotations. Because counts were too low, seventeen rarely observed V segments, including chromosome 9 orphons, were left out of the earlier analysis of a few hundred of the donors. CMV serostatus was the only immune exposure information available for the cohort. This cohort had only TCR beta chains sequenced, and the lack of alpha or paired-chain data limited which features could be detected. According to a later analysis, TCR association rates differed among HLA loci, with DRB1 alleles showing the most associated TCRs and HLA-C alleles showing the fewest. The presence/absence analyses assumed that sequencing depth was roughly uniform across donors, and that assumption may not be true. In the study, 150 to 200 TCR beta chains were listed as associated with cytomegalovirus.

The library came from the immunoSEQ multiplex PCR assay. For the multiplex PCR, a mixture combining 60 forward primers for TCR Vbeta segments and 13 reverse primers for TCR Jbeta segments was used. A multiplex PCR assay on genomic DNA amplified the CDR3 region of rearranged TCR beta genes. Amplified TCR beta libraries were sequenced as 87-base-pair reads on the Illumina HiSeq System. In the source study's methods: In a later analysis, tens of millions of unique TCR beta chains were counted across the 690 or so repertoires, and roughly 10 million of these chains were shared by at least two donors. A nearest-neighbor algorithm error-corrected the raw reads and collapsed the reads into unique sequences, merging closely related sequences to remove PCR and sequencing errors. CDR3 sequences were aligned to IMGT reference sequences to assign V, D and J gene segments. For a sequence to be retained, a match of at least six nucleotides was required to both a V gene segment and a J gene segment. Rearrangements were called productive when the CDR3 lacked stop codons and stayed in frame with V and J; all others were non-productive. CDR3 was defined by IMGT convention, running from the second conserved V-encoded cysteine to the conserved J-encoded phenylalanine. Sequences without an unambiguous match to a single V gene segment were excluded from the earlier analysis of several hundred of the donors. An earlier analysis of a few hundred of the donors called V segments functional above 56.7% productive rearrangements and segregating when the between-donor standard deviation exceeded 5%. A statistical classification framework was built for diagnosing cytomegalovirus status from the catalog of TCR beta chain sequences. A later analysis assigned V and J genes by comparing TCR nucleotide sequences with IMGT/GENE-DB human TR gene sequences. Using the TCRdist pipeline, a later analysis assigned CDR3 sequences along with most-parsimonious VDJ recombination scenarios. In a later analysis, each TCR beta chain was defined by its CDR3 amino acid sequence together with its V-gene family, and reads without a unique V-gene family were excluded. To address suspected cross-contamination and a sequencing artifact, a later analysis removed around 600 highly shared, low-generation-probability nucleotide sequences. A later analysis calculated a clonal expansion index for each public chain from normalized within-repertoire ranks of inferred template counts. A later analysis computed generation probabilities with a VDJ recombination model fitted to out-of-frame rearrangements, and checked the results against IGoR. A later analysis scored TCR-TCR, TCR-HLA and TCR-CMV co-occurrence with hypergeometric tests, applying a repertoire-size bias correction to TCR pairs. A later analysis estimated false discovery rates by permuting HLA or CMV assignments 20 times. A later analysis grouped co-occurring TCRs with DBSCAN, adding TCRdist sequence similarity when clustering within HLA-allele-positive subsets. Repertoires with fewer than 30,000 or more than 120,000 public chains, plus five repertoires with anomalous nucleotide sharing, were excluded from co-occurrence clustering. The table comes from immuneACCESS by way of TCRdb, which keeps in-frame sequences with V and J called. Part of the clones is missing from these tables; in studies checked, under half for an unresolved V gene and the rest for unknown reasons. D and trimming come from the DNA, and the V and J calls and clone size come from that table. This sample comprises more than 95,000 clones, over 75% of them detected only once. The ten top clones hold roughly 6.2% of the sample.

The cohort was made up of about 610 healthy bone marrow donors. At the time of sampling, all cohort members were nominally healthy, though unrecorded immune exposures were likely present. The donor tested CMV seropositive and was one of the 289 seropositive cohort members. A peripheral blood sample was provided by each donor, and peripheral blood mononuclear cells were used for TCR beta sequencing. Genomic DNA was extracted from the blood cell samples with the Qiagen DNeasy Blood Extraction Kit. V and J are trimmed by 4 bases and 7 bases, and the gene matches miss 11 bases of the junction. As encoded in the germline V gene, CDR1 is MNHNS while CDR2 is SASEGT. Including the terminal cysteine and phenylalanine, the CDR3 comprises 15 residues. CDR3 DNA only is kept here, 45 bases in frame from base 1.

The material sequenced was PBMCs. The receptor's source is a man in his 60s in good health and CMV-seropositive. The chain employs TRBV6-1 and TRBJ1-2; 8 junctional bases match TRBD1. The CDR3 protein: CASSGTGTGIGGYTF. DNA sequence: TGTGCCAGCAGTGGTACCGGGACAGGCATAGGTGGCTACACCTTC.